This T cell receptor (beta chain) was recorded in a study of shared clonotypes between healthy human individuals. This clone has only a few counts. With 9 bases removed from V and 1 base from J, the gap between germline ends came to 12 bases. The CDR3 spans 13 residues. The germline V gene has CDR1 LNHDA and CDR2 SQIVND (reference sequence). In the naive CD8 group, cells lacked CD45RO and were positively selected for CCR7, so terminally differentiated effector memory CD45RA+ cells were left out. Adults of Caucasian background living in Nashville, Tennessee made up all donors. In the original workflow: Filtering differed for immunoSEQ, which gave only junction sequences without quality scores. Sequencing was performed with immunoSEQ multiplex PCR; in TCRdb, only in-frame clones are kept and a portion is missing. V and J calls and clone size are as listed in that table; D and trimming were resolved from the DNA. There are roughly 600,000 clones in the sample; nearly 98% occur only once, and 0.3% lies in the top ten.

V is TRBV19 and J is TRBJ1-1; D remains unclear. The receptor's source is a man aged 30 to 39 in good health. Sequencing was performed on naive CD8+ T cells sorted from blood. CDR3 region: CASMANANTEAFF. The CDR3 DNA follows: TGTGCCAGCATGGCGAACGCGAACACTGAAGCTTTCTTT. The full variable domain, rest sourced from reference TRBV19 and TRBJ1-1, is DGGITQSPKYLFRKEGQNVTLSCEQNLNHDAMYWYRQDPGQGLRLIYYSQIVNDFQKGDIAEGYSVSREKKESFPLTVTSAQKNPTAFYLCASMANANTEAFFGQGTRLTVV.